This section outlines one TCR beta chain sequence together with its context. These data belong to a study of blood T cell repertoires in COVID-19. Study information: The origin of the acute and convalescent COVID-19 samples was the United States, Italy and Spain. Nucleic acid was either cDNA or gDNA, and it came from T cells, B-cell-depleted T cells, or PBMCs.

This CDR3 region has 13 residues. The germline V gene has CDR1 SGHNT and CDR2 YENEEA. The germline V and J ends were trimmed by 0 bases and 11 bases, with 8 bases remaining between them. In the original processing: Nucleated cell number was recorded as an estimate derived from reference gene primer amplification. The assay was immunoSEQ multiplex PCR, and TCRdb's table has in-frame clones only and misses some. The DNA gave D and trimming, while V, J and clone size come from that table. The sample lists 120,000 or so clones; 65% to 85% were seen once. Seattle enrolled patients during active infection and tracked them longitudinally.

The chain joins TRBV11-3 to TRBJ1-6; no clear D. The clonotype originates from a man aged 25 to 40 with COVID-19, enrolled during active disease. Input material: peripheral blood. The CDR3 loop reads CASSLDEGAPLHF. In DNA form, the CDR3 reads TGTGCCAGCAGCTTAGATGAGGGAGCACCCCTCCACTTT.